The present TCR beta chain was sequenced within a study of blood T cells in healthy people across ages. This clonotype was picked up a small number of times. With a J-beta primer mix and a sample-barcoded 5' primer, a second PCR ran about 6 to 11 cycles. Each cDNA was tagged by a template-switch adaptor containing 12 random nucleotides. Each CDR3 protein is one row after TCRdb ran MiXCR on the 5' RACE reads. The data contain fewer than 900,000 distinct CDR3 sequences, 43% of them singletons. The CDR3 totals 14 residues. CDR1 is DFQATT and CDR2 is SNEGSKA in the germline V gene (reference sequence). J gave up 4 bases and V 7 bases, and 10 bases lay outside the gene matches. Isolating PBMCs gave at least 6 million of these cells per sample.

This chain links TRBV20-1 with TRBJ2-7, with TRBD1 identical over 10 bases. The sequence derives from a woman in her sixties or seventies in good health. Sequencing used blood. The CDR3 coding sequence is TGCAGTGTCCCCACGACAGGGGGCTTATACGAGCAGTACTTC. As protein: CSVPTTGGLYEQYF.